This TCR beta chain was recorded in a study of OX40 agonist ivuxolimab in advanced cancers. Across the study: Having had anti-PD-1, anti-PD-L1 or anti-CTLA-4 therapy before was allowed, and approximately 40% had some. Broader study findings: Patients who responded partially at 0.1-3.0 mg/kg showed clonal expansion ranking among the lowest.

Here immunoSEQ multiplex PCR was the method, and the copy in TCRdb shows in-frame clones only, minus some. This table has fewer than 30,000 clones, roughly 92% appearing once. Any history of autoimmune disease or systemic immunosuppression disqualified patients. Germline CDR1 is SGDLS and CDR2 is YYNGEE. The CDR3 spans 16 residues. V trimming: 0 bases; J trimming: 4 bases; junction bases outside the gene matches: 2. As for this clone: Its cognate antigen is unknown.

Sample: CD4+ or CD8+ T cells sorted from blood, taken in a trial of the OX40 agonist ivuxolimab. This chain connects TRBV9 to TRBJ2-5, with 14 bases aligning to TRBD2. The source is an adult with an advanced solid tumor such as melanoma, head and neck, liver or kidney cancer. This CDR3 reads CASSVEGTSGGETQYF. DNA for the CDR3: TGTGCCAGCAGCGTAGAAGGGACTAGCGGGGGAGAGACCCAGTACTTC.